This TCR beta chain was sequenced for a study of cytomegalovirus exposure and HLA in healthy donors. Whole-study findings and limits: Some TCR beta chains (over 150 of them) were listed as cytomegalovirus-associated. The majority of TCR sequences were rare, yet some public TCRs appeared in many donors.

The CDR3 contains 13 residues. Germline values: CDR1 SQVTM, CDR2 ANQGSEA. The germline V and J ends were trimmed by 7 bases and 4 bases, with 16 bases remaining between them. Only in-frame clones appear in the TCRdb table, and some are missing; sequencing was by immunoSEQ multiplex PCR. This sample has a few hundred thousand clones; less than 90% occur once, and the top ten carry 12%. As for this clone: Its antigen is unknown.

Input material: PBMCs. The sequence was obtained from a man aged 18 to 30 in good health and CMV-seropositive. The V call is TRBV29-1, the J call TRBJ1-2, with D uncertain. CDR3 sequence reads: CSAFDPNSYGYTF. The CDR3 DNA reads TGCAGCGCATTTGATCCGAACTCCTATGGCTACACCTTC.